The 27 T cell receptor beta chains in this list originate from one sample, sequenced in a study of identifying expanded T cells in peripheral blood. Measured with immunoSEQ multiplex PCR; TCRdb has only the in-frame clones, and not every one. Of approximately 100,000 clones listed, approximately 90% were seen once; the top ten hold roughly 15%. Sequenced material: blood. The receptors were sampled from a person aged 18 to 75 in good health.

V is TRBV27 and J is TRBJ2-4; TRBD1 is a possible D gene (6 bases). Germline lookup yields CDR1 MNHEY and CDR2 SMNVEV (reference sequence). This CDR3 region has 15 residues. V lost 6 bases and J 8 bases, leaving 20 bases between the germline ends. CDR3 sequence: CASSLTRHSGDIQYF. CDR3 nucleotides: TGTGCCAGCAGCCTTACGCGACACTCAGGGGACATTCAGTACTTC.

The rearrangement links TRBV30 to TRBJ1-1, with no clear D. This CDR3 spans 13 amino acids. Germline V CDR1 and CDR2: GTSNPN, SVGIG (reference sequence). Deletions cut 0 bases from V and 0 bases from J, with 5 bases between. The chain's CDR3 is CAWSVRMNTEAFF. CDR3 nucleotide sequence: TGTGCCTGGAGTGTCAGAATGAACACTGAAGCTTTCTTT.

The J gene is TRBJ2-7, the V gene TRBV2; TRBD2 agrees at 16 bases. The V and J ends lost 3 bases and 0 bases, in that order; junction bases with no gene match: 5. The CDR3 is 18 amino acids. Germline V gives CDR1 SNHLY, CDR2 FYNNEI. The CDR3 region has the DNA TGTGCCAGCAGTGATCCGGGACTAGCGGGGGGGATCTCCTACGAGCAGTACTTC. Its protein is CASSDPGLAGGISYEQYF.

This sequence joins TRBV25-1 and TRBJ2-3; 8 bases match TRBD2. In germline, CDR1 is MGHDK, CDR2 SYGVNS. The CDR3 is 15 residues long. The ends lost 7 bases at V and 2 bases at J; junction bases unmatched: 8. The CDR3 is CASTGAGGNTDTQYF. CDR3 nucleotides: TGTGCCAGCACGGGTGCGGGGGGAAACACAGATACGCAGTATTTT.

CDR3 sequence reads: CASTPWGGGSTEAFF. CDR3 nucleotide sequence: TGTGCCAGCACACCCTGGGGGGGAGGTAGCACTGAAGCTTTCTTT. This sequence joins TRBV7-8 and TRBJ1-1, with a weak D call TRBD1 (5 bases). The CDR3 contains 15 residues. Germline V gene data show CDR1 as SGHVS and CDR2 as FQNEAQ. V dropped 7 bases and J dropped 4 bases, with 19 bases sitting between them.

This clone was detected only once. The chain is built from TRBV28 and TRBJ1-5, with D unclear. The CDR3 runs 16 residues. V gave up 6 bases and J gave up 0 bases, with 15 bases separating them. Germline V gives CDR1 MDHEN, CDR2 SYDVKM. The CDR3 nucleotides read TGTGCCAGCAGGGAGTGGACGGATTATAGCAATCAGCCCCAGCATTTT. Amino acid sequence: CASREWTDYSNQPQHF. Complete variable domain (other parts from reference TRBV28 and TRBJ1-5): DVKVTQSSRYLVKRTGEKVFLECVQDMDHENMFWYRQDPGLGLRLIYFSYDVKMKEKGDIPEGYSVSREKKERFSLILESASTNQTSMYLCASREWTDYSNQPQHFGDGTRLSIL.

The CDR3 here is CSVGRAQYNEQFF. Written as DNA, the CDR3 is TGCAGCGTTGGCAGGGCACAGTACAATGAGCAGTTCTTC. The V gene is TRBV29-1, the J gene TRBJ2-1; maybe TRBD1 (5 bases). Per germline, CDR1 SQVTM and CDR2 ANQGSEA. The CDR3 spans 13 residues. With 4 bases removed from V and 4 bases from J, the gap between germline ends came to 11 bases.

This clone occurred once. V usage is TRBV28 and J usage is TRBJ1-1; D perhaps matches TRBD1 (6 bases). Per germline, CDR1 MDHEN and CDR2 SYDVKM. Trimming stripped 4 bases from V and 1 base from J, with 10 bases between. CDR3 length: 14 amino acids. Here the CDR3 DNA reads TGTGCCAGCAGTTCACAGGGTTGGAACACTGAAGCTTTCTTT. Protein: CASSSQGWNTEAFF. Looking up the rest from reference TRBV28 and TRBJ1-1 gives the full variable domain: DVKVTQSSRYLVKRTGEKVFLECVQDMDHENMFWYRQDPGLGLRLIYFSYDVKMKEKGDIPEGYSVSREKKERFSLILESASTNQTSMYLCASSSQGWNTEAFFGQGTRLTVV.

This chain joins TRBV10-3 and TRBJ2-1; TRBD2 matches at 9 bases. CDR1 is ENHRY and CDR2 is SYGVKD in the germline V gene. V gave up 5 bases and J gave up 7 bases; unmatched junction bases: 6. This CDR3 is 14 amino acids long. CDR3 in amino acids: CAISLGGGANEQFF. In nucleotides, the CDR3 is TGTGCCATCAGTCTGGGCGGGGGGGCTAATGAGCAGTTCTTC.

A few counts support this clone. The CDR3 region has the DNA TGTGCCAGCAGCCCGGGGACCCACGGACGGCCCCAGCATTTT. This encodes CASSPGTHGRPQHF. This rearrangement joins TRBV5-6 to TRBJ1-5, with a weak D call TRBD1 (5 bases). CDR3 size: 14 residues. V lost 4 bases and J lost 9, with 17 bases in between. Germline CDR1 reads SGHDT; CDR2 reads YYEEEE. The full variable domain, completed using reference TRBV5-6 and TRBJ1-5, is DAGVTQSPTHLIKTRGQQVTLRCSPKSGHDTVSWYQQALGQGPQFIFQYYEEEERQRGNFPDRFSGHQFPNYSSELNVNALLLGDSALYLCASSPGTHGRPQHFGDGTRLSIL.

Here the CDR3 reads CASRSGGGWNSPLHF. The CDR3 coding sequence is TGTGCAAGTCGCTCCGGAGGGGGCTGGAATTCACCCCTCCACTTT. The gene calls are TRBV12-2 and TRBJ1-6; TRBD1 is the table's D call and was not checked against the DNA. TRBV12-2 has pseudogene status. This CDR3 has 15 amino acids.

The V call is TRBV28, the J call TRBJ2-5, with 7 bases lining up with TRBD1. Per germline, CDR1 MDHEN and CDR2 SYDVKM. With 2 bases clipped from V and 9 bases from J, the junction kept 6 bases outside the gene matches. The CDR3 covers 13 residues. As DNA, the CDR3 is TGTGCCAGCAGTTTAACCCCCCAGGGGGCCCAGTACTTC. Translated, it gives CASSLTPQGAQYF.

CDR3 protein: CARSLAQGRNTEAFF. The CDR3 DNA reads TGTGCCAGAAGCTTGGCTCAGGGTAGGAACACTGAAGCTTTCTTT. This chain links TRBV5-3 with TRBJ1-1, with D perhaps matching TRBD1 (5 bases). TRBV5-3 is designated an ORF whose function remains uncertain. This CDR3 has 15 amino acids. The germline V and J ends were trimmed by 0 bases and 1 base, with 10 bases remaining between them.

This rearrangement joins TRBV6-5 to TRBJ2-7; TRBD1 agrees at 8 bases. Germline assignment: CDR1 MNHEY and CDR2 SVGAGI. The CDR3 length is 15 residues. With V trimmed by 7 bases and J by 4 bases, 12 bases remained unmatched. CDR3 DNA: TGTGCCAGCATCCAATACAGGGGGAACGGTTACGAGCAGTACTTC. Its protein is CASIQYRGNGYEQYF.

The chain combines TRBV5-4 with TRBJ1-2; no firm D call. The ends were cut back, 0 bases at V and 7 bases at J, with 7 bases in the middle. From germline, CDR1 is SGHNT and CDR2 YYREEE (reference sequence). CDR3 size: 12 residues. The CDR3, as DNA: TGTGCCAGCAGCTTGGGCGGGAGTGGCTACACCTTC. Its protein is CASSLGGSGYTF.

This chain connects TRBV2 to TRBJ1-1; perhaps TRBD1 as D (5 bases). This CDR3 contains 18 residues. Germline-derived CDR1 and CDR2 are SNHLY and FYNNEI. Trimming took off 6 bases at V and 2 bases at J, with 25 bases between the two ends. CDR3 residues: CASSAPSRTRVFNTEAFF. Here the CDR3 DNA reads TGTGCCAGCAGCGCCCCCTCCCGCACCAGGGTCTTTAACACTGAAGCTTTCTTT.

The DNA of the CDR3 is TGTGCCAGCAGCTACAAAAGGGACGCCCTGTTCACAGATACGCAGTATTTT. Translation gives CASSYKRDALFTDTQYF. The chain is built from TRBV13 and TRBJ2-3; the D gene could be TRBD1 or TRBD2 (5 bases each). The V gene's germline CDR1 is PRHDT and CDR2 FYEKMQ (reference sequence). This CDR3 region has 17 residues. The V and J ends lost 4 bases and 2 bases respectively, with 19 bases between them.

This sequence joins TRBV5-6 and TRBJ2-7, with 7 bases identical to TRBD1. CDR3 length equals 14 residues. CDR1 is SGHDT, CDR2 YYEEEE, per germline. With 3 bases clipped from V and 3 bases from J, the junction kept 6 bases outside the gene matches. The CDR3 nucleotides are TGTGCCAGCAGCTACCGGGACAGCTACTACGAGCAGTACTTC. This sequence encodes CASSYRDSYYEQYF.

CDR3 in amino acids: CASSSGTSGGPLPTDTQYF. In DNA, the CDR3 is TGTGCCAGCAGCTCCGGGACTAGCGGGGGCCCCCTCCCCACAGATACGCAGTATTTT. This chain joins TRBV13 and TRBJ2-3, with 14 bases matching TRBD2. Germline assignment: CDR1 PRHDT and CDR2 FYEKMQ (reference sequence). CDR3 length equals 19 residues. V trimming: 4 bases; J trimming: 2 bases; junction bases outside the gene matches: 11.

V usage is TRBV18 and J usage is TRBJ2-7; D may match TRBD1 or TRBD2 (5 bases each). Germline V gives CDR1 KGHSH, CDR2 LQKENI. The CDR3 extends over 14 amino acids. Trimming stripped 3 bases from V and 3 bases from J, with 12 bases between. In nucleotides, the CDR3 is TGTGCCAGCTCACCCGCCGGGACCTACTACGAGCAGTACTTC. It specifies CASSPAGTYYEQYF.

The chain recombines TRBV5-8 with TRBJ2-2; TRBD1 aligns across 8 bases. Germline CDR1 is SGHTS and CDR2 is YDEGEE. CDR3 length equals 15 residues. V was pared by 2 bases and J by 5 bases, with 5 bases of the junction left unmatched. CDR3 loop: CASSLGQGATGELFF. In DNA, the CDR3 is TGTGCCAGCAGCTTAGGCCAGGGGGCTACCGGGGAGCTGTTTTTT.

As regards this clone: The sample carries other DNA sequences with the same CDR3. The chain uses TRBV4-3 and TRBJ2-5; TRBD1 aligns across 10 bases. CDR3 length: 14 residues. Germline assignment: CDR1 LGHNA and CDR2 YSLEER. Trimming removed 3 bases from V and 5 bases from J; junction bases left unmatched: 3. The CDR3 reads CASSQGQGRETQYF. The CDR3 nucleotides read TGCGCCAGCAGCCAGGGACAGGGGCGGGAGACCCAGTACTTC.

This chain links TRBV7-9 with TRBJ2-7; D perhaps matches TRBD1 (6 bases). The germline gives CDR1 SEHNR, CDR2 FQNEAQ (reference sequence). Trimming removed 5 bases from V and 9 bases from J, with 17 bases in between. The CDR3 runs to 13 residues. The CDR3 loop reads CASSPETGTAQYF. The CDR3 DNA is TGTGCCAGCAGCCCGGAGACAGGTACGGCGCAGTACTTC.

This clone was seen only once. The chain couples TRBV4-2 to TRBJ1-5, with D hard to call. V was pared by 0 bases and J by 4 bases, with 10 bases between. Looked up from germline, CDR1 is LGHNA and CDR2 is YNFKEQ. The CDR3 runs 15 residues. In DNA form, the CDR3 reads TGTGCCAGCAGCCAAGATTCGGCGGGAAATCAGCCCCAGCATTTT. This gives the protein CASSQDSAGNQPQHF.

The V and J genes are TRBV2 and TRBJ1-5; 10 bases match TRBD1. Trimming at V came to 4 bases and at J to 7 bases, leaving 4 bases not matched to a gene. There are 14 residues in the CDR3. From germline, CDR1 is SNHLY and CDR2 FYNNEI. The CDR3 DNA sequence: TGTGCCAGCAGTGGACAGGGGGCGAGACAGCCCCAGCATTTT. This gives the protein CASSGQGARQPQHF.

CDR3 amino acids: CASSLAGGLTRETQYF. DNA for the CDR3: TGTGCCAGCAGCTTAGCAGGGGGACTGACTAGGGAGACCCAGTACTTC. The rearrangement joins TRBV7-2 to TRBJ2-5; D is tentatively TRBD1 or TRBD2 (6 bases each). V dropped 0 bases and J dropped 5 bases, with 16 bases sitting between them. The germline CDR1 and CDR2 sequences are SGHTA and FQGNSA. The CDR3 totals 16 residues.

This clone was detected only once. J is TRBJ1-4 and V is TRBV18; D gene ambiguous. This CDR3 is 19 amino acids long. V was pared by 2 bases and J by 3 bases, with 22 bases between. Germline V gene sequence: CDR1 KGHSH, CDR2 LQKENI. The CDR3 bases are TGTGCCAGCTCACCAGTTCTGGCGCGGTCGGCAGAGCCTAATGAAAAACTGTTTTTT. Protein: CASSPVLARSAEPNEKLFF. Looking up the rest from reference TRBV18 and TRBJ1-4 gives the full variable domain: NAGVMQNPRHLVRRRGQEARLRCSPMKGHSHVYWYRQLPEEGLKFMVYLQKENIIDESGMPKERFSAEFPKEGPSILRIQQVVRGDSAAYFCASSPVLARSAEPNEKLFFGSGTQLSVL.